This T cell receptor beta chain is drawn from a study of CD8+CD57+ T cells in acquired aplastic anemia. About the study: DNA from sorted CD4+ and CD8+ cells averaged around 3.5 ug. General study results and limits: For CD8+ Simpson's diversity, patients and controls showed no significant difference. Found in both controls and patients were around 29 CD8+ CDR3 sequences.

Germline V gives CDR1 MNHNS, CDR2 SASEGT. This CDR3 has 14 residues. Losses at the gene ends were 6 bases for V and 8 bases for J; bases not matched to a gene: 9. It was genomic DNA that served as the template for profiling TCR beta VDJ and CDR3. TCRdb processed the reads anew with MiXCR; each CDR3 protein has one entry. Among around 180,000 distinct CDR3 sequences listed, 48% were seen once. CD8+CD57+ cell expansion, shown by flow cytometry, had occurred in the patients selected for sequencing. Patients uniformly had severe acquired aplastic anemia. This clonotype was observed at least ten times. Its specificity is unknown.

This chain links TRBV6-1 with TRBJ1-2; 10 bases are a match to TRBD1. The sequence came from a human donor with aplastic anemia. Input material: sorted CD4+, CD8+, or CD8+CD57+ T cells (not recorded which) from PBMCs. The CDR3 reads CASRGQGGFSGYTF. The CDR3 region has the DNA TGTGCCAGCAGAGGACAGGGGGGCTTCAGCGGCTACACCTTC.